Below, 31 T cell receptor beta chains from the same sample are listed, as sequenced in a study of radiotherapy plus CTLA-4 blockade in lung cancer listed by TCRdb under 2018. The library was made by the immunoSEQ multiplex PCR assay. TCRdb stores this immuneACCESS table with in-frame sequences only. Part of the clones is absent; in the studies checked, under half of the shortfall reflects unresolved V genes, and no reason is known for the rest. The sample table holds 64,000 or so clones, of which approximately 68% were seen once. About 8% of the sample belongs to the ten largest clones. The sequencing used peripheral blood, collected from a patient treated with radiotherapy plus ipilimumab. All receptors derive from a human donor with non-small cell lung cancer whose response to radiotherapy plus ipilimumab could not be evaluated.

This clone was seen only once. The gene calls are TRBV6-1 and TRBJ2-3, with D maybe TRBD2 (6 bases). The germline V and J ends were trimmed by 2 bases and 0 bases, with 9 bases remaining between them. CDR1 and CDR2 (germline): MNHNS, SASEGT. The CDR3 contains 15 residues. CDR3 in DNA: TGTGCCAGCAGTGAAACGGCGGGGAGCACAGATACGCAGTATTTT. Encoded protein: CASSETAGSTDTQYF.

The chain recombines TRBV6-1 with TRBJ1-2; D is unresolved. Trimming took off 7 bases at V and 4 bases at J, with 13 bases between the two ends. Per germline, CDR1 MNHNS and CDR2 SASEGT. This CDR3 region has 13 residues. CDR3 amino acids: CASTLGLLYGYTF. As DNA, the CDR3 is TGTGCCAGCACCTTAGGACTCCTCTATGGCTACACCTTC.

The V and J genes are TRBV6-4 and TRBJ2-2; perhaps TRBD2 as D (7 bases). This CDR3 is built from 15 residues. Trimming took 2 bases from V and 4 from J, leaving 11 bases between them. Per germline, CDR1 MRHNA and CDR2 SNTAGT. CDR3 sequence reads: CASSDGGGLTGELFF. CDR3 bases: TGTGCCAGCAGTGACGGGGGGGGCCTCACCGGGGAGCTGTTTTTT.

The chain employs TRBV9 and TRBJ2-7; 13 nucleotides align to TRBD2. Germline trimming cut 4 bases from V and 5 bases from J; bases unmatched to any gene: 3. The length of the CDR3 is 14 residues. Germline assignment: CDR1 SGDLS and CDR2 YYNGEE. CDR3 nucleotides: TGTGCCAGCAGCCAGACTAGCGGGAGGAACGAGCAGTACTTC. Protein product: CASSQTSGRNEQYF.

CDR3 sequence: CASSPGTSGHTGELFF. Written as DNA, the CDR3 is TGTGCCAGCAGTCCCGGGACTAGCGGTCACACCGGGGAGCTGTTTTTT. The gene calls are TRBV13 and TRBJ2-2; 11 positions match TRBD2. Germline trimming cut 6 bases from V and 3 bases from J; bases unmatched to any gene: 6. The germline V gene encodes CDR1 PRHDT and CDR2 FYEKMQ (reference sequence). This CDR3 has 16 residues.

V usage is TRBV6-5 and J usage is TRBJ2-7; 8 positions agree with TRBD2. Germline V gives CDR1 MNHEY, CDR2 SVGAGI. The CDR3 runs 14 residues. V lost 6 bases and J lost 5; bases outside the gene matches: 9. CDR3 residues: CASRRAGAVNEQYF. The DNA for the CDR3 is TGTGCCAGCAGGCGAGCGGGAGCGGTCAACGAGCAGTACTTC.

DNA of the CDR3: TGTGCCTACCTAGACAGGGTTACCGAGACCCAGTACTTC. Its protein is CAYLDRVTETQYF. The rearrangement links TRBV30 to TRBJ2-5; 7 bases are a match to TRBD1. The CDR3 consists of 13 residues. CDR1 and CDR2 (germline): GTSNPN, SVGIG (reference sequence). Trimming took 7 bases from V and 5 from J; bases not matched to a gene: 10. Filled out from reference TRBV30 and TRBJ2-5, the complete variable domain reads SQTIHQWPATLVQPVGSPLSLECTVEGTSNPNLYWYRQAAGRGLQLLFYSVGIGQISSEVPQNLSASRPQDRQFILSSKKLLLSDSGFYLCAYLDRVTETQYFGPGTRLLVL.

The chain couples TRBV18 to TRBJ2-5; D uncertain. The J call is doubtful: the DNA matches TRBJ2-7 better. Germline CDR1 reads KGHSH; CDR2 reads LQKENI. The CDR3 length is 14 residues. CDR3 amino acids: CASSPPGRVYEQYF. DNA of the CDR3: TGTGCCAGCTCACCGCCGGGTCGAGTCTACGAGCAGTACTTC.

V and J are TRBV7-9 and TRBJ2-5, with D possibly being TRBD1 (6 bases). The CDR3 is made up of 12 amino acids. CDR1 SEHNR and CDR2 FQNEAQ come from the germline V gene (reference sequence). V was trimmed by 8 bases and J by 2 bases, leaving 9 bases between them. The CDR3 region is CASQGIQETQYF. The CDR3, as DNA: TGTGCCAGCCAGGGGATTCAAGAGACCCAGTACTTC.

The chain combines TRBV7-9 with TRBJ1-1; no reliable D call. Between the trimmed V and J ends, which lost 2 bases and 4 bases, there was a span of 17 bases. This CDR3 has 16 residues. Germline CDR1 SEHNR, CDR2 FQNEAQ (reference sequence). CDR3 sequence (DNA): TGTGCCAGCAGCTTACAAGCCCCGGGTGTGGGCACTGAAGCTTTCTTT. Translating gives CASSLQAPGVGTEAFF.

The chain has TRBV6-5 and TRBJ1-2; 7 bases agree with TRBD1. The CDR3 totals 16 residues. Looked up from germline, CDR1 is MNHEY and CDR2 is SVGAGI. J was trimmed by 5 bases and V by 0 bases; bases with no gene match: 9. The CDR3 nucleotides are TGTGCCAGCAGTTACTCCTCCTTGGACAGGATGTATGGCTACACCTTC. Amino acid sequence: CASSYSSLDRMYGYTF.

V gene TRBV27 combines with J gene TRBJ2-6; 14 bases align to TRBD2. Trimming removed 0 bases from V and 4 bases from J; junction bases left unmatched: 11. Per germline, CDR1 MNHEY and CDR2 SMNVEV (reference sequence). This CDR3 spans 21 amino acids. CDR3 bases: TGTGCCAGCAGTTTATCCCTCCCGACTAGCGGGAGGGCGGGCGGGGCCAACGTCCTGACTTTC. Protein: CASSLSLPTSGRAGGANVLTF. The full variable domain, its missing parts supplied by reference TRBV27 and TRBJ2-6, is EAQVTQNPRYLITVTGKKLTVTCSQNMNHEYMSWYRQDPGLGLRQIYYSMNVEVTDKGDVPEGYKVSRKEKRNFPLILESPSPNQTSLYFCASSLSLPTSGRAGGANVLTFGAGSRLTVL.

This clone is a singleton in its sample. V gene TRBV5-5 combines with J gene TRBJ2-7; possible D gene TRBD2, 7 bases. From germline, CDR1 is SGHKS and CDR2 YYEKEE (reference sequence). The CDR3 sequence is 14 residues long. Trimming shortened V by 0 bases and J by 5 bases, and 12 bases separated the two germline ends. The CDR3 here is CASSLDSGGNEQYF. In nucleotides, the CDR3 is TGTGCCAGCAGCTTGGACTCGGGGGGCAACGAGCAGTACTTC.

The rearrangement uses TRBV7-6 and TRBJ2-7, with TRBD2 identical over 13 bases. The CDR3 is made up of 18 amino acids. J gave up 6 bases and V 1 base, and 12 bases lay outside the gene matches. Germline V gene lookup returns CDR1 SGHVS and CDR2 FNYEAQ. In DNA, the CDR3 is TGTGCCAGCAGCTTAGGCACTAGCGGGGGGGCCGGGGTAGGCGAGCAGTACTTC. This gives the protein CASSLGTSGGAGVGEQYF.

This chain connects TRBV6-5 to TRBJ1-4; 10 positions match TRBD1. The trim removed 8 bases at V and 7 bases at J, leaving 10 bases unmatched. This CDR3 comprises 15 residues. The V gene's germline CDR1 is MNHEY and CDR2 SVGAGI. The DNA of the CDR3 is TGTGCCAGCCAATGGGCTGACAGGGGGCTTGAAAAACTGTTTTTT. This translates into CASQWADRGLEKLFF.

This clone was observed a few times. The chain combines TRBV7-7 with TRBJ2-2; possibly TRBD1 for D (5 bases). CDR3 length equals 17 residues. Germline CDR1 and CDR2: SSHAT and FNYEAQ (reference sequence). Between the trimmed V and J ends, which lost 5 bases and 0 bases, there was a span of 16 bases. The CDR3 coding sequence is TGTGCCAGCAGCCCCGTGGTGGGGCTGACGAACACCGGGGAGCTGTTTTTT. The encoded protein is CASSPVVGLTNTGELFF.

This chain joins TRBV7-3 and TRBJ2-1, with 8 bases lining up with TRBD2. The V gene end was trimmed by 2 bases and the J gene end by 5 bases; junction bases not matched to a gene: 11. This CDR3 spans 17 amino acids. CDR1 is SGHTA, CDR2 FQGTGA, per germline. In DNA form, the CDR3 reads TGTGCCAGCAGCTTAGCTGGTGGCGGGAGGCCCCACAATGAGCAGTTCTTC. Protein: CASSLAGGGRPHNEQFF.

This clone was seen just once. The genes are TRBV18 and TRBJ2-1; 10 nucleotides line up with TRBD2. CDR3 length: 16 residues. Germline V CDR1 and CDR2: KGHSH, LQKENI. V trimming: 0 bases; J trimming: 8 bases; junction bases outside the gene matches: 7. CDR3 in DNA: TGTGCCAGCTCACCACCCTCAGCGGGAGGGCGAGATGAGCAGTTCTTC. Translated, it gives CASSPPSAGGRDEQFF. The full variable domain, with the rest looked up from reference TRBV18 and TRBJ2-1, is NAGVMQNPRHLVRRRGQEARLRCSPMKGHSHVYWYRQLPEEGLKFMVYLQKENIIDESGMPKERFSAEFPKEGPSILRIQQVVRGDSAAYFCASSPPSAGGRDEQFFGPGTRLTVL.

The J gene is TRBJ1-2, the V gene TRBV2; a possible D gene is TRBD1 (6 bases). The CDR3 runs 13 residues. V was cut by 7 bases and J by 4 bases, with 13 bases left in between. Germline loops: CDR1 SNHLY, CDR2 FYNNEI. The DNA of the CDR3 is TGTGCCAGCACCCAGGGACAACTCTATGGCTACACCTTC. Translating it yields CASTQGQLYGYTF.

This clone came up once. The gene calls are TRBV2 and TRBJ2-7, with 8 positions matching TRBD1. Germline CDR1 SNHLY, CDR2 FYNNEI. CDR3 length: 14 amino acids. V gave up 6 bases and J gave up 4 bases; unmatched junction bases: 8. The CDR3 protein is CASSPDRGDYEQYF. Here the CDR3 DNA reads TGTGCCAGCAGCCCCGACAGGGGTGATTACGAGCAGTACTTC. The full variable domain, its missing parts supplied by reference TRBV2 and TRBJ2-7, is EPEVTQTPSHQVTQMGQEVILRCVPISNHLYFYWYRQILGQKVEFLVSFYNNEISEKSEIFDDQFSVERPDGSNFTLKIRSTKLEDSAMYFCASSPDRGDYEQYFGPGTRLTVT.

This chain links TRBV6-5 with TRBJ1-3, with TRBD1 matching over 7 bases. The V and J ends lost 8 bases and 4 bases, in that order; junction bases with no gene match: 11. Germline CDR1 is MNHEY and CDR2 is SVGAGI. The CDR3 runs 15 residues. The CDR3 coding sequence is TGTGCCAGCGGGTTCACAGGGGCGGTAGGAAACACCATATATTTT. Its protein product is CASGFTGAVGNTIYF.

The rearrangement joins TRBV4-3 to TRBJ2-5; 11 nucleotides line up with TRBD1. Germline V lookup: CDR1 LGHNA, CDR2 YSLEER. The CDR3 is 16 amino acids. V dropped 0 bases and J dropped 8; count of bases not matched to a gene: 8. CDR3 sequence (DNA): TGCGCCAGCAGCCAAGATTTATGGGGGACAGGGGGAACCCAGTACTTC. This encodes CASSQDLWGTGGTQYF.

The chain carries TRBV7-9 and TRBJ2-7; TRBD1 aligns across 9 bases. Trimming at V came to 2 bases and at J to 2 bases, leaving 16 bases not matched to a gene. Germline values: CDR1 SEHNR, CDR2 FQNEAQ (reference sequence). CDR3 length equals 19 residues. The CDR3 coding sequence is TGTGCCAGCAGCTTATTGGTGGGGACAGGGAAGGGGAGGCCCTACGAGCAGTACTTC. Translation gives CASSLLVGTGKGRPYEQYF.

V usage is TRBV7-2 and J usage is TRBJ2-7; no clear D gene. Germline CDR1 and CDR2: SGHTA and FQGNSA. V lost 1 base, J lost 7 bases, and 11 bases lay in between. This CDR3 contains 13 residues. The CDR3 spells CASSLGGALEQYF. The CDR3 nucleotides read TGTGCCAGCAGCTTAGGCGGAGCGTTGGAGCAGTACTTC.

This clone appeared a single time. CDR3 in amino acids: CASRRQRNQPQHF. In DNA, the CDR3 is TGCGCCAGCAGAAGACAGAGGAATCAGCCCCAGCATTTT. The chain combines TRBV10-1 with TRBJ1-5; TRBD1 is a possible D gene (5 bases). The germline V and J ends were trimmed by 6 bases and 4 bases, with 10 bases remaining between them. CDR1 and CDR2 (germline): WNHNN, SYGVQD (reference sequence). The CDR3 is 13 residues long.

With respect to this clone: Possible read error: a much larger clone is one base away. The chain employs TRBV7-9 and TRBJ1-1; TRBD1 matches 9 bases. V lost 5 bases and J lost 1; bases outside the gene matches: 2. CDR1 is SEHNR, CDR2 FQNEAQ, per germline (reference sequence). The CDR3 has 14 amino acids. CDR3 amino acids: CASSPDRGNTEAFF. The DNA for the CDR3 is TGTGCCAGCAGCCCGGACAGGGGGAACACTGAAGCTTTCTTT.

CDR3 coding DNA: TGCAGTGCTAGCCCTGAAGAGACCCAGTACTTC. It is translated as CSASPEETQYF. The chain combines TRBV20-1 with TRBJ2-5; no reliable D call. Germline assignment: CDR1 DFQATT and CDR2 SNEGSKA (reference sequence). The CDR3 has 11 residues. V lost 3 bases, J lost 3 bases, and 5 bases lay in between.

V gene TRBV11-2 combines with J gene TRBJ2-1; D is possibly TRBD1 (5 bases). Per the germline V gene, CDR1 is SGHAT and CDR2 is FQNNGV. The length of the CDR3 is 13 residues. V lost 5 bases, J lost 6 bases, and 11 bases lay in between. The CDR3 protein is CASSATGVNEQFF. The CDR3 DNA is TGTGCCAGCAGCGCCACAGGTGTCAATGAGCAGTTCTTC.

This clone was found once. The chain joins TRBV5-1 to TRBJ1-1; weak D call: TRBD1 (6 bases). Trimming cost V 3 bases and J 1 base, with 13 bases left between them. Looked up from germline, CDR1 is SGHRS and CDR2 is YFSETQ. The CDR3 length is 15 residues. For the CDR3, the DNA is TGCGCCAGCAGCTGGACCGGGACAACGAACACTGAAGCTTTCTTT. This sequence encodes CASSWTGTTNTEAFF.

J is TRBJ2-1 and V is TRBV5-1; maybe TRBD2 (5 bases). This CDR3 is 13 amino acids long. V was shortened by 7 bases and J by 4 bases, with 12 bases between the two germline ends. Per germline, CDR1 SGHRS and CDR2 YFSETQ. The CDR3 region is CASGLGPYNEQFF. As DNA, the CDR3 is TGCGCCAGCGGACTTGGACCTTACAATGAGCAGTTCTTC. The whole variable domain, filled in from reference TRBV5-1 and TRBJ2-1, reads KAGVTQTPRYLIKTRGQQVTLSCSPISGHRSVSWYQQTPGQGLQFLFEYFSETQRNKGNFPGRFSGRQFSNSRSEMNVSTLELGDSALYLCASGLGPYNEQFFGPGTRLTVL.

J is TRBJ1-2 and V is TRBV7-2; D possibly corresponds to TRBD1 (5 bases). This CDR3 has 12 residues. V was cut by 6 bases and J by 5 bases, with 10 bases left in between. CDR1 is SGHTA, CDR2 FQGNSA, per germline. CDR3 residues: CASRPSGYGYTF. The DNA for the CDR3 is TGTGCCAGCAGACCCTCAGGGTATGGCTACACCTTC.